These T cell receptor beta chains were read from a single sample in a study of T cell responses to AZD1222 COVID-19 vaccine. Only in-frame clones appear in the TCRdb table, and some are missing; sequencing was by immunoSEQ multiplex PCR. The table records approximately 150,000 clones, roughly 88% of them present only once. Sequenced material: peripheral blood, taken 28 days after the second AZD1222 dose. The source is an adult who received the AZD1222 COVID-19 vaccine. Both conserved end residues are trimmed from each CDR3. The size field is filled for only some rows; it gives once, few, many or a size class.

clone_size v_call cdr3_aa
. TRBV12-3/TRBV12-4 ASSFGMNTEAF
. TRBV19 ASTPGERRSYNEQF
. TRBV14 ASSQDRNSPLH
. TRBV30 ACTGGQSSYEQY
. TRBV29-1 SVEGPGVQETQY
. TRBV11-2 ASSSPRGWYDGYT
. TRBV28 ASSFRLGTEAF
. TRBV6-5 ASSYSRFDYGYT
. TRBV18 ASSHPGLPETQY
. TRBV24-1 ATSDTGTGDEKLF
. TRBV7-8 ASSLVGQSNQPQH
. TRBV19 ASTPNVRDVAYEQY
. TRBV5-1 ASSFGQGEANQPQH
. TRBV30 AWTQRGVTGELF
. TRBV7-2 ASSREGPHQPQH
. TRBV19 ASRSQGSNLPQH
. TRBV7-2 ASSNWNTGELF
. TRBV24-1 ATSRGGVSEKLF
. TRBV28 ASSLGSGRYEQY
. TRBV3-1/TRBV3-2 ASSQTGVSSYNEQF
. TRBV5-6 ASSRQTSTDTQY
. TRBV15 ATSSRTSHNEQF
. TRBV3-1/TRBV3-2 ASSQERGLAGRTDTQY
. TRBV29-1 SVGEGSGELF
. TRBV15 ATSRDRQGRGYT
once TRBV29-1 SVAVGTGNTIY
. TRBV6-1 ASSETQINGLEIYNSPLH
. TRBV28 ASSLFIGATQETQY
. TRBV5-1 ASSPQGLDEQY
. TRBV7-2 ASSPVIGTTGELF
. TRBV4-3 ASSQDSQRENEQF
. TRBV7-6 ASRPQQGYNSPLH
. TRBV19 ASSIRTTTIQQSNYNEQF
. TRBV6-2/TRBV6-3 ASSYPEAGGDAGELF
. TRBV19 ASSLRTDLY
. TRBV4-2 ASSQEHGVRASYGYT
. TRBV7-9 ASSLGGLTSYEQY
. TRBV6-5 ASSDPQGGELF
. TRBV27 ASSLSGGGAEAF
. TRBV30 AWSYGPPHNQPQH
few TRBV25-1 ASSAHNEQF
. TRBV5-1 ASSLGTGAGNQPQH
. TRBV28 ASSLFGLMGDRQNQPQH
few TRBV2 ASSSTGGKVPLH
. TRBV7-2 ASSSTSGSYEQY
. TRBV28 ASSSVGTEAF
. TRBV19 ASSTGDYEQY
. TRBV5-4 ASSLAYTQY
. TRBV2 ASSERRGNTEAF
. TRBV11-2 ASSPSWSYEQY
. TRBV6-2/TRBV6-3 ASSSQGDTEAF
. TRBV4-2 ASSQDVGTGGNTIY
. TRBV2 ASSGTGTGTQPQH
. TRBV29-1 SVGLREDRGTEAF
. TRBV6-1 ASSEIPPQH
. TRBV28 AIRTSGVTEQF
. TRBV6-5 ASSRAGPYNEQF